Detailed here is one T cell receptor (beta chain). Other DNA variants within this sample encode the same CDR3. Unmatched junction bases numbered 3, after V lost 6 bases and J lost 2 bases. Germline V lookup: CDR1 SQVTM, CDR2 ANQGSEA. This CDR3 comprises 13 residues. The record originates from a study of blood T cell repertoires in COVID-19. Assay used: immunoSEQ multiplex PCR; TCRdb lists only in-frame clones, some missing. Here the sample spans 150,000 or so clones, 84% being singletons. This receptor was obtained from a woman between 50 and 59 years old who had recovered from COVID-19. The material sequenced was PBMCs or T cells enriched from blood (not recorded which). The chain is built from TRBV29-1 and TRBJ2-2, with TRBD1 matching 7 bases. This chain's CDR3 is CSVGTANTGELFF. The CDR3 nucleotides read TGCAGCGTCGGGACAGCAAACACCGGGGAGCTGTTTTTT.